Presented here are 18 T cell receptor beta chains from one specimen sequenced in a study of T cell responses to AZD1222 COVID-19 vaccine. The method was immunoSEQ multiplex PCR; TCRdb's version includes in-frame clones alone and lacks a portion of them. The repertoire holds fewer than 110,000 clones, roughly 87% seen once, with approximately 15% in the top ten. Here the sequenced sample was peripheral blood, taken on day 0 of AZD1222 vaccination. The receptor source for this set is an adult in good health.

The genes are TRBV5-5 and TRBJ1-1; no firm D call. Germline V gives CDR1 SGHKS, CDR2 YYEKEE (reference sequence). V lost 0 bases, J lost 4 bases, and 13 bases lay in between. CDR3 length equals 15 residues. In DNA form, the CDR3 reads TGTGCCAGCAGCTTGGCCCCACGAGTTGGCACTGAAGCTTTCTTT. This encodes CASSLAPRVGTEAFF.

The CDR3 region is CASSSGATNEKLFF. For the CDR3, the DNA is TGCGCCAGCAGCTCAGGTGCAACTAATGAAAAACTGTTTTTT. This rearrangement joins TRBV5-1 to TRBJ1-4; the D is unclear. The CDR3 has 14 residues. Germline CDR1 and CDR2: SGHRS and YFSETQ. V shed 3 bases and J shed 0 bases, with 6 bases lying between them.

This clone has more than one count but fewer than ten. The gene calls are TRBV6-1 and TRBJ2-1; 11 nucleotides agree with TRBD2. The CDR3 is 16 residues long. Trimming at V came to 3 bases and at J to 5 bases, leaving 6 bases not matched to a gene. Germline V gene lookup returns CDR1 MNHNS and CDR2 SASEGT. Here the CDR3 reads CASSDTGLAAHNEQFF. The CDR3, as DNA: TGTGCCAGCAGTGACACGGGACTAGCGGCCCACAATGAGCAGTTCTTC.

In its sample, this clone was seen once. V usage is TRBV12-5 and J usage is TRBJ2-7; 7 nucleotides match TRBD1. V gave up 1 base and J gave up 4 bases; unmatched junction bases: 10. Germline loops: CDR1 LGHNT, CDR2 FRNRAP. CDR3 length equals 16 residues. CDR3 sequence: CASGLASTGQTYEQYF. The CDR3 DNA follows: TGTGCTAGTGGTTTGGCGTCGACAGGGCAGACGTACGAGCAGTACTTC.

The gene calls are TRBV7-2 and TRBJ2-5; D may be TRBD1 or TRBD2 (6 bases each). Germline loops: CDR1 SGHTA, CDR2 FQGNSA. The V end lost 1 base, the J end lost 4 bases, and 13 bases lay between the germline ends. CDR3 length equals 15 residues. DNA for the CDR3: TGTGCCAGCAGCTTAGATCGGGGGCTCGGAGAGACCCAGTACTTC. Translated, it gives CASSLDRGLGETQYF.

This chain joins TRBV11-3 and TRBJ2-3; TRBD2 aligns across 10 bases. V shed 5 bases, J shed 3 bases, and the junction held 5 bases outside the gene matches. The CDR3 runs 15 residues. CDR1 is SGHNT and CDR2 is YENEEA in the germline V gene. CDR3 in amino acids: CASSVGLAETDTQYF. CDR3 nucleotide sequence: TGTGCCAGCAGCGTCGGACTAGCGGAGACAGATACGCAGTATTTT.

The chain couples TRBV5-6 to TRBJ2-6; the D gene is possibly TRBD1 (5 bases). The germline V gene encodes CDR1 SGHDT and CDR2 YYEEEE. The V end lost 5 bases, the J end lost 0 bases, and 15 bases lay between the germline ends. The CDR3 consists of 17 residues. The CDR3 reads CASSWKGLASGANVLTF. As DNA, the CDR3 is TGTGCCAGCAGTTGGAAGGGGCTTGCCTCTGGGGCCAACGTCCTGACTTTC.

The V gene is TRBV4-1, the J gene TRBJ2-7; D may be TRBD1 (6 bases). The CDR3 covers 14 residues. Germline-derived CDR1 and CDR2 are MGHRA and YSYEKL. Trimming stripped 4 bases from V and 0 bases from J, with 10 bases between. The CDR3 DNA reads as TGCGCCAGCAGCCCTCGGGACAACTCCTACGAGCAGTACTTC. It translates to CASSPRDNSYEQYF.

The chain links TRBV24-1 to TRBJ1-4, with no clear D. Between the trimmed V and J ends, which lost 10 bases and 7 bases, there was a span of 15 bases. The germline CDR1 and CDR2 sequences are KGHDR and SFDVKD. CDR3 length: 13 residues. The DNA for the CDR3 is TGTGCCACAGGCCGGGGATCCGGTGAAAAACTGTTTTTT. It translates to CATGRGSGEKLFF.

The chain recombines TRBV27 with TRBJ1-5; 7 bases match TRBD1. There are 14 residues in the CDR3. Germline CDR1 is MNHEY and CDR2 is SMNVEV (reference sequence). J gave up 5 bases and V 5 bases, and 6 bases lay outside the gene matches. In DNA, the CDR3 is TGTGCCAGCAGTCCTGACAGGGAGGATCAGCCCCAGCATTTT. Its translation is CASSPDREDQPQHF.

The chain couples TRBV5-1 to TRBJ2-2; 13 nucleotides align to TRBD2. The CDR3 has 16 amino acids. V lost 3 bases and J lost 4; bases outside the gene matches: 3. Germline values: CDR1 SGHRS, CDR2 YFSETQ. Written as DNA, the CDR3 is TGCGCCAGCAGCTGGACTAGCGGGGGTTCCACCGGGGAGCTGTTTTTT. It codes for CASSWTSGGSTGELFF. Filled out from reference TRBV5-1 and TRBJ2-2, the complete variable domain reads KAGVTQTPRYLIKTRGQQVTLSCSPISGHRSVSWYQQTPGQGLQFLFEYFSETQRNKGNFPGRFSGRQFSNSRSEMNVSTLELGDSALYLCASSWTSGGSTGELFFGEGSRLTVL.

This chain links TRBV29-1 with TRBJ1-2; D is ambiguous. This CDR3 comprises 13 residues. Germline V gene data show CDR1 as SQVTM and CDR2 as ANQGSEA. The V end lost 4 bases, the J end lost 6 bases, and 15 bases lay between the germline ends. CDR3 residues: CSVVPRGNHGYTF. CDR3 DNA sequence: TGCAGCGTTGTTCCAAGAGGCAACCATGGCTACACCTTC. The variable domain in full, with the rest retrieved from reference TRBV29-1 and TRBJ1-2, is SAVISQKPSRDICQRGTSLTIQCQVDSQVTMMFWYRQQPGQSLTLIATANQGSEATYESGFVIDKFPISRPNLTFSTLTVSNMSPEDSSIYLCSVVPRGNHGYTFGSGTRLTVV.

This chain uses TRBV4-1 with TRBJ2-3, with D possibly matching TRBD1 (5 bases). Germline V CDR1 and CDR2: MGHRA, YSYEKL. This CDR3 region has 16 residues. V was cut by 1 base and J by 7 bases, with 18 bases left in between. CDR3 nucleotide sequence: TGCGCCAGCAGCCAAGTAAAGGACACCGTCCTGCATACGCAGTATTTT. It yields the protein CASSQVKDTVLHTQYF.

The genes are TRBV30 and TRBJ1-5, with TRBD1 as a possible D gene (6 bases). V was shortened by 1 base and J by 2 bases, with 15 bases between the two germline ends. The germline gives CDR1 GTSNPN, CDR2 SVGIG (reference sequence). The CDR3 totals 16 residues. CDR3: CAWSDGGQRGNQPQHF. In DNA form, the CDR3 reads TGTGCCTGGAGTGACGGAGGACAGAGGGGCAATCAGCCCCAGCATTTT.

This rearrangement joins TRBV5-6 to TRBJ2-1, with 7 bases fitting TRBD1. This CDR3 spans 16 amino acids. Germline CDR1 and CDR2: SGHDT and YYEEEE. Trimming took 0 bases from V and 0 from J; bases not matched to a gene: 3. The DNA of the CDR3 is TGTGCCAGCAGCTTGGCGGGACAGAGCTCCTACAATGAGCAGTTCTTC. Amino acid sequence: CASSLAGQSSYNEQFF.

This clone was recorded once. V is TRBV2 and J is TRBJ2-7, with TRBD2 matching over 10 bases. The CDR3 has 14 amino acids. V lost 3 bases, J lost 7 bases, and 6 bases stayed unmatched. In germline, CDR1 is SNHLY, CDR2 FYNNEI. CDR3 nucleotides: TGTGCCAGCAGTGATTCAGCGGGAGGGTCGGAGCAGTACTTC. This gives the protein CASSDSAGGSEQYF. Full variable domain (missing parts from reference TRBV2 and TRBJ2-7): EPEVTQTPSHQVTQMGQEVILRCVPISNHLYFYWYRQILGQKVEFLVSFYNNEISEKSEIFDDQFSVERPDGSNFTLKIRSTKLEDSAMYFCASSDSAGGSEQYFGPGTRLTVT.

The rearrangement links TRBV15 to TRBJ2-7; 8 nucleotides line up with TRBD2. The CDR3 contains 16 residues. J gave up 5 bases and V 1 base, and 10 bases lay outside the gene matches. Germline V gene data show CDR1 as LNHNV and CDR2 as YYDKDF (reference sequence). Here the CDR3 DNA reads TGTGCCACCAGCAGAGGAGGGCGGGAGGATCCCCACGAGCAGTACTTC. It is translated as CATSRGGREDPHEQYF.

The gene calls are TRBV5-5 and TRBJ2-7; D remains unclear. The CDR3 runs 17 residues. Germline V CDR1 and CDR2: SGHKS, YYEKEE (reference sequence). The V end lost 0 bases, the J end lost 1 base, and 17 bases lay between the germline ends. CDR3: CASSLEGMGGSSYEQYF. CDR3 DNA: TGTGCCAGCAGCTTGGAAGGGATGGGCGGAAGTTCCTACGAGCAGTACTTC. The entire variable domain, with the rest obtained from reference TRBV5-5 and TRBJ2-7, is as follows: DAGVTQSPTHLIKTRGQQVTLRCSPISGHKSVSWYQQVLGQGPQFIFQYYEKEERGRGNFPDRFSARQFPNYSSELNVNALLLGDSALYLCASSLEGMGGSSYEQYFGPGTRLTVT.